This T cell receptor beta chain was identified during a study of radiotherapy plus CTLA-4 blockade in lung cancer. The overall study: Disease control was seen in 31% of patients, objective responses in 15% to 20%.

The table lists this clone with a few counts. Its specificity is unknown. TCRdb keeps only in-frame clones here, not all; method: immunoSEQ multiplex PCR. The data contain about 39,000 clones, just under 80% of them seen just once; the ten biggest clones take up 20% to 25%. Study-wide points: Once radiotherapy plus ipilimumab had been given, TCR clones derived from tumor expanded in blood.

The TCR originated in a human donor with non-small cell lung cancer that progressed on radiotherapy plus ipilimumab. Sequenced material: peripheral blood, taken from a patient treated with radiotherapy plus ipilimumab.

CDR3 in amino acids: CASSPQGGYSPLHF. CDR3 DNA sequence: TGTGCCAGCAGCCCACAGGGAGGGTACTCACCCCTCCACTTT. The chain has TRBV7-8 and TRBJ1-6, with D possibly matching TRBD1 (6 bases). This CDR3 region has 14 residues. Per germline, CDR1 SGHVS and CDR2 FQNEAQ. The V end was cut by 5 bases, the J end by 10 bases, with 15 bases between. The entire variable domain, with the rest obtained from reference TRBV7-8 and TRBJ1-6, is as follows: GAGVSQSPRYKVAKRGQDVALRCDPISGHVSLFWYQQALGQGPEFLTYFQNEAQLDKSGLPSDRFFAERPEGSVSTLKIQRTQQEDSAVYLCASSPQGGYSPLHFGNGTRLTVT.